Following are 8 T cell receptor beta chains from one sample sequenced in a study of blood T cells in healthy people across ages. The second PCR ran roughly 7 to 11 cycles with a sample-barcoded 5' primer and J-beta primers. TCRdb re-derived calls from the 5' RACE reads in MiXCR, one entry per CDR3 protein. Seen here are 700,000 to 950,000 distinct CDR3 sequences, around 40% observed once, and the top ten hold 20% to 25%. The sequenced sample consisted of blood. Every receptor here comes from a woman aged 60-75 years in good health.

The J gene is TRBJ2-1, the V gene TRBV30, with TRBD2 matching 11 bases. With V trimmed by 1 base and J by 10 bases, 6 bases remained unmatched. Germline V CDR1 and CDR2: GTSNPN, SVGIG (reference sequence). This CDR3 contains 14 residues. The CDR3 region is CAWSAPRTSGEQFF. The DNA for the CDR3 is TGTGCCTGGAGTGCGCCAAGGACTAGCGGGGAGCAGTTCTTC. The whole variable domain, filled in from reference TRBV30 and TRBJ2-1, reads SQTIHQWPATLVQPVGSPLSLECTVEGTSNPNLYWYRQAAGRGLQLLFYSVGIGQISSEVPQNLSASRPQDRQFILSSKKLLLSDSGFYLCAWSAPRTSGEQFFGPGTRLTVL.

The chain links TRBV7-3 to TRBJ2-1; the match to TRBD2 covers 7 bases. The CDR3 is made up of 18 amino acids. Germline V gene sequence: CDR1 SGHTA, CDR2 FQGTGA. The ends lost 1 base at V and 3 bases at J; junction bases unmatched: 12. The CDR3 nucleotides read TGTGCCAGCAGCTTAAAGTTACGCGGGAGCGTGCTCTACAATGAGCAGTTCTTC. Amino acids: CASSLKLRGSVLYNEQFF.

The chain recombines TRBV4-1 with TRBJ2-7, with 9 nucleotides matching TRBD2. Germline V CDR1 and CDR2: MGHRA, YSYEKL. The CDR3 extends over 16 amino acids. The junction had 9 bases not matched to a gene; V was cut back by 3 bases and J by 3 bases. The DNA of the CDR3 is TGCGCCAGCAGCCAGGACCTAGCGGGGATCAACTACGAGCAGTACTTC. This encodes CASSQDLAGINYEQYF.

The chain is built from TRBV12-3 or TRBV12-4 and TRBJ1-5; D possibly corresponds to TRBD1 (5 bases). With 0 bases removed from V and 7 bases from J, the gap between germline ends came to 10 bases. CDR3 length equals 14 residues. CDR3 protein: CASSLALGGQPQHF. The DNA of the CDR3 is TGTGCCAGCAGTTTAGCCCTCGGGGGGCAGCCCCAGCATTTT.

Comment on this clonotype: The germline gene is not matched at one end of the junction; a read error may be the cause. The CDR3 DNA reads as TGCGCCAGCGGCTTGCGCCGCGGGACAGGGGTATTACCCGCGAACACCGGGGAGCTGTTTTTT. Translating it yields CASGLRRGTGVLPANTGELFF. The V gene is TRBV5-1, the J gene TRBJ2-2; TRBD1 aligns across 10 bases. From germline, CDR1 is SGHRS and CDR2 YFSETQ. This CDR3 has 21 amino acids. The whole variable domain, remainder taken from reference TRBV5-1 and TRBJ2-2, is KAGVTQTPRYLIKTRGQQVTLSCSPISGHRSVSWYQQTPGQGLQFLFEYFSETQRNKGNFPGRFSGRQFSNSRSEMNVSTLELGDSALYLCASGLRRGTGVLPANTGELFFGEGSRLTVL.

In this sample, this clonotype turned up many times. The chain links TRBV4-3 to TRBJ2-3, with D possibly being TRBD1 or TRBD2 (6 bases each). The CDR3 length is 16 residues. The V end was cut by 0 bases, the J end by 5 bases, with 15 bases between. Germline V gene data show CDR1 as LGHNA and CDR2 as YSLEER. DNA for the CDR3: TGCGCCAGCAGCCAAGATCTTTCGGGGGCCGGAGATACGCAGTATTTT. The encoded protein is CASSQDLSGAGDTQYF.

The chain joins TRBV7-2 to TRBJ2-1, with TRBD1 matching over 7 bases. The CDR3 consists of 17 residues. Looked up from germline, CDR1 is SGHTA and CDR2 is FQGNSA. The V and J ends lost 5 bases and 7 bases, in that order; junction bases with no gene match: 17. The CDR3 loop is CASSPARQGRILNEQFF. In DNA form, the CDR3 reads TGTGCCAGCAGCCCTGCCCGACAGGGAAGGATTCTGAATGAGCAGTTCTTC.

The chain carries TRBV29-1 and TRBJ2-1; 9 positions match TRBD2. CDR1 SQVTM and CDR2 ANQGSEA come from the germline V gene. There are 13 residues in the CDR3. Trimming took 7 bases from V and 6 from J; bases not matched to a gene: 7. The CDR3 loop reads CSGRNSGSNEQFF. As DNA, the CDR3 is TGCAGCGGCCGGAATAGCGGGAGCAATGAGCAGTTCTTC.